These T cell receptor beta chains were read from a single sample in a study of chemoradiotherapy in HPV16-positive cancers. Profiling relied on immunoSEQ multiplex PCR, and the TCRdb table lists in-frame clones only, not all of them. The sample consists of about 12,000 clones, 70% to 80% of them appearing once. Sample collection occurred from a patient who underwent chemoradiotherapy. These receptors all stem from a human donor with HPV-associated anogenital cancer. CDR3s include the opening cysteine and the closing phenylalanine or tryptophan. The order of the fields is D gene, J gene, clone size, V gene, CDR3 protein, CDR3 DNA. D genes are given only for firm matches. Only some rows state a clone size, as once, few, many or a class for expanded clones.

>TRBD2|TRBJ2-5|-|TRBV5-8
CASSPGTSGEETQYF
TGTGCCAGCAGCCCCGGGACTAGCGGCGAAGAGACCCAGTACTTC
>-|TRBJ2-4|-|TRBV28
CASSFPGRTAKNIQYF
TGTGCCAGCAGTTTCCCGGGCAGGACTGCCAAAAACATTCAGTACTTC
>TRBD1|TRBJ1-1|-|TRBV7-9
CASSLGDSLIGAFF
TGTGCCAGCAGCTTAGGGGACAGTTTGATCGGAGCTTTCTTT
>-|TRBJ2-3|-|TRBV28
CASSLAVADTQYF
TGTGCCAGCAGTTTAGCGGTCGCAGATACGCAGTATTTT
>-|TRBJ1-5|once|TRBV6-1
CASSVRGFSNQPQHF
TGTGCCAGCAGTGTACGGGGGTTCAGCAATCAGCCCCAGCATTTT
>-|TRBJ2-5|-|TRBV10-3
CAISERGAPQETQYF
TGTGCCATCAGTGAGCGGGGGGCTCCACAAGAGACCCAGTACTTC
>TRBD1|TRBJ1-3|few|TRBV5-1
CASSLDVAGGSGNTIYF
TGCGCCAGCAGCTTGGACGTGGCAGGGGGCTCTGGAAACACCATATATTTT
>TRBD2|TRBJ2-3|-|TRBV5-1
CASRGLAEEDTQYF
TGCGCCAGCAGGGGACTAGCCGAGGAGGATACGCAGTATTTT
>TRBD1|TRBJ1-4|-|TRBV4-1
CASSQGQGQTNEKLFF
TGCGCCAGCAGCCAGGGACAGGGGCAAACTAATGAAAAACTGTTTTTT
>TRBD1|TRBJ1-1|-|TRBV2
CASRFMGTGSNTEAFF
TGTGCCAGCAGGTTTATGGGGACAGGGTCGAACACTGAAGCTTTCTTT
>-|TRBJ1-2|-|TRBV7-2
CASSLDGNYGYTF
TGTGCCAGCAGCTTAGACGGGAACTATGGCTACACCTTC
>-|TRBJ2-1|-|TRBV19
CASSSGFEQFF
TGTGCCAGTAGTTCAGGGTTTGAGCAGTTCTTC
>-|TRBJ2-5|-|TRBV7-5
CVRSPHGGLGSKRTQYF
TGTGTCAGAAGCCCTCACGGGGGTCTGGGTTCGAAGCGAACCCAGTACTTC
>-|TRBJ1-1|-|TRBV6-5
CASSYFPNTEAFF
TGTGCCAGCAGTTACTTCCCCAACACTGAAGCTTTCTTT
>TRBD2|TRBJ2-1|few|TRBV10-2
CASIASGSYNEQFF
TGCGCCAGCATAGCTAGCGGTAGCTACAATGAGCAGTTCTTC
>TRBD2|TRBJ2-7|-|TRBV19
CASSPTSGGEQYF
TGTGCCAGTAGTCCGACTAGCGGGGGCGAGCAGTACTTC
>-|TRBJ2-2|-|TRBV6-4
CASSEGTTGELFF
TGTGCCAGCAGTGAAGGGACAACCGGGGAGCTGTTTTTT